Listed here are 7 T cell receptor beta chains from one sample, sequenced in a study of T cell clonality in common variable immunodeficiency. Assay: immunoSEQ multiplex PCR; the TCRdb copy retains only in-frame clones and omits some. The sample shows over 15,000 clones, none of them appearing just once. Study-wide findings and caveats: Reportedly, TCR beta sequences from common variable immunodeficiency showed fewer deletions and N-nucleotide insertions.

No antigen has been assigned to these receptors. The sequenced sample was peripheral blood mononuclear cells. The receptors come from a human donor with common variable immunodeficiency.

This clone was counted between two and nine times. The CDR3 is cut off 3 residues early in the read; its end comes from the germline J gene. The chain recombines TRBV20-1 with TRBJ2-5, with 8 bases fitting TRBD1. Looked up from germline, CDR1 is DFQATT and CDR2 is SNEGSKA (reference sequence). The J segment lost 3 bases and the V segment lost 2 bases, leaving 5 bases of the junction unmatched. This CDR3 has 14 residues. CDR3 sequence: CSARRQGFEETQYF. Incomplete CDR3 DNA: TGCAGTGCTAGAAGACAGGGGTTCGAAGAGACC.

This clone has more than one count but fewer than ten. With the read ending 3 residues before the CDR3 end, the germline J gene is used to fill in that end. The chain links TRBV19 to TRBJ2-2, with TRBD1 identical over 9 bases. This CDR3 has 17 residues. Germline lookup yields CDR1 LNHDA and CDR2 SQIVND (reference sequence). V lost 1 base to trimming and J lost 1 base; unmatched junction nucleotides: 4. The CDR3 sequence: CASSIASGQGNTGELFF. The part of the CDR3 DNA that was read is TGTGCCAGTAGTATAGCCTCGGGACAGGGGAACACCGGGGAG.

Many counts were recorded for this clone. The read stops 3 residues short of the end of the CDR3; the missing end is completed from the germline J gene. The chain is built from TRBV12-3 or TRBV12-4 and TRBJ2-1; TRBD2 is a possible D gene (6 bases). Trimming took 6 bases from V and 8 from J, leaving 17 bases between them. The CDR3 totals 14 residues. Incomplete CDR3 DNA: TGTGCCAGCAGCACCCGGATGACTAGTTATGAG. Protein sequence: CASSTRMTSYE. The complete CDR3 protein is CASSTRMTSYEQFF.

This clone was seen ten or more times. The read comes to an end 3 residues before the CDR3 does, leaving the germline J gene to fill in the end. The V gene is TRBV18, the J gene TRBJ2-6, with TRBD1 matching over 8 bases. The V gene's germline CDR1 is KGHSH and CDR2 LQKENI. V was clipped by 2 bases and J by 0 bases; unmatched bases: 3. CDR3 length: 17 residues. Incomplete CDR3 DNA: TGTGCCAGCTCACCATGGGACAGGAGCTCTGGGGCCAACGTC. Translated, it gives CASSPWDRSSGANV. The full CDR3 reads CASSPWDRSSGANVLTF.

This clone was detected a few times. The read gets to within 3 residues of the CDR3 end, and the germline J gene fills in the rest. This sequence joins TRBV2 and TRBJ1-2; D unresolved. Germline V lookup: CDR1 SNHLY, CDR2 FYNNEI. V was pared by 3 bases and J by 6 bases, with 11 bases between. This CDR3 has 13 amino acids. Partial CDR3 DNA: TGTGCCAGCAGTGAGATATCGGGGAATGGC. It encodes CASSEISGNG. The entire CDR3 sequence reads CASSEISGNGYTF.

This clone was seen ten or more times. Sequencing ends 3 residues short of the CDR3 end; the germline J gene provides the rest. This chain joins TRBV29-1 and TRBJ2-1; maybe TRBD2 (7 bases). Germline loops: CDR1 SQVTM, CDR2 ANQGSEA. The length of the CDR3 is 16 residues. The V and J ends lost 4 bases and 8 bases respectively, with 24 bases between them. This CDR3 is CSVGGGTGKVYDEQFF. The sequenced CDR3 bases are TGCAGCGTTGGGGGGGGCACAGGGAAGGTGTATGATGAG.

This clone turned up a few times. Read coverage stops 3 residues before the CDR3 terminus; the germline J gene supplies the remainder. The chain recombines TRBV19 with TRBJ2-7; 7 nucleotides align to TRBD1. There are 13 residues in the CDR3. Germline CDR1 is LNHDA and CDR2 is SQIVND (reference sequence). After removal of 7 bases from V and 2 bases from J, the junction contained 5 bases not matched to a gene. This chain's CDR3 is CASKRTGPYEQYF. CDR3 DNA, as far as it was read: TGTGCCAGTAAGAGGACAGGCCCCTACGAG.